The 25 T cell receptor beta chains below were found in one sample sequenced in a study of OX40 agonist ivuxolimab in advanced cancers. Library generation was performed with the immunoSEQ multiplex PCR assay. Entries here come from immuneACCESS through TCRdb and include only in-frame sequences with V and J called. Some clones fail to appear in such tables; in the studies checked, an unresolved V gene covers under half of the shortfall, and the cause of the remainder is unknown. The sample table holds about 62,000 clones, of which 70% to 90% were seen once. The biggest ten clones account for more than 5% of the sample. The specimen was CD4+ or CD8+ T cells sorted from blood, collected in a trial of the OX40 agonist ivuxolimab. The receptors were sampled from an adult with an advanced solid tumor such as melanoma, head and neck, liver or kidney cancer.

The chain is built from TRBV5-4 and TRBJ2-1; TRBD1 aligns across 8 bases. This CDR3 has 15 residues. CDR1 and CDR2 from the germline V gene are SGHNT and YYREEE (reference sequence). With V trimmed by 4 bases and J by 0 bases, 3 bases remained unmatched. DNA of the CDR3: TGTGCCAGCAGCCTGACAGGGGCCTCCTACAATGAGCAGTTCTTC. Amino acids: CASSLTGASYNEQFF.

The chain links TRBV7-2 to TRBJ1-2; D possibly corresponds to TRBD1 (5 bases). V lost 0 bases and J lost 5, with 10 bases in between. The CDR3 runs 14 residues. Germline CDR1 and CDR2: SGHTA and FQGNSA. The CDR3: CASSLAAGWYGYTF. The CDR3 nucleotides read TGTGCCAGCAGCTTAGCGGCAGGGTGGTATGGCTACACCTTC.

This chain uses TRBV14 with TRBJ2-7; 9 bases agree with TRBD2. The CDR3 covers 16 residues. Germline V lookup: CDR1 SGHDN, CDR2 FVKESK. The J segment lost 2 bases and the V segment lost 0 bases, leaving 5 bases of the junction unmatched. CDR3: CASSQDWASGAYEQYF. In DNA, the CDR3 is TGTGCCAGCAGCCAAGATTGGGCTAGCGGGGCCTACGAGCAGTACTTC.

This clone has a single count. The chain carries TRBV28 and TRBJ2-5; 10 positions agree with TRBD2. V lost 3 bases to trimming and J lost 1 base; unmatched junction nucleotides: 11. CDR1 MDHEN and CDR2 SYDVKM come from the germline V gene. CDR3 size: 18 residues. As DNA, the CDR3 is TGTGCCAGCAGTTTCTTCGGGGCCAGCGGGAGGGCCCAAGAGACCCAGTACTTC. This codes for CASSFFGASGRAQETQYF.

This chain links TRBV7-3 with TRBJ2-2, with no clear D. V shed 5 bases and J shed 8 bases, with 12 bases lying between them. The CDR3 contains 13 residues. Germline CDR1 is SGHTA and CDR2 is FQGTGA. Here the CDR3 DNA reads TGTGCCAGCAGCCTTTCTCGAGATGGGGAGCTGTTTTTT. It specifies CASSLSRDGELFF.

The chain is built from TRBV4-3 and TRBJ2-1; the D is unclear. V was cut by 0 bases and J by 1 base, with 10 bases left in between. Germline assignment: CDR1 LGHNA and CDR2 YSLEER. The CDR3 consists of 16 residues. CDR3 nucleotides: TGCGCCAGCAGCCAAGAGGCAGGTCTATCCTACAATGAGCAGTTCTTC. The encoded protein is CASSQEAGLSYNEQFF.

The CDR3 here is CASSQDFMGQDPSSYGYTF. Written as DNA, the CDR3 is TGCGCCAGCAGCCAAGATTTTATGGGACAGGATCCCTCCAGCTATGGCTACACCTTC. This chain links TRBV4-1 with TRBJ1-2; 8 positions agree with TRBD1. CDR3 length equals 19 residues. V lost 0 bases, J lost 4 bases, and 16 bases stayed unmatched. Germline-derived CDR1 and CDR2 are MGHRA and YSYEKL.

The rearrangement links TRBV15 to TRBJ2-7; no definite D call. CDR1 LNHNV and CDR2 YYDKDF come from the germline V gene (reference sequence). Trimming took off 1 base at V and 0 bases at J, with 22 bases between the two ends. The CDR3 covers 19 residues. The chain's CDR3 is CATSRGAPSGARSSYEQYF. CDR3 nucleotide sequence: TGTGCCACCAGCAGAGGGGCACCTAGTGGAGCGCGAAGCTCCTACGAGCAGTACTTC.

In this sample, this clone turned up once. The CDR3 DNA reads as TGTGCCAGTAGTATTGACTTGAGTGGGGCCAACGTCCTGACTTTC. It yields the protein CASSIDLSGANVLTF. This chain links TRBV19 with TRBJ2-6, with D unresolved. Germline CDR1 LNHDA, CDR2 SQIVND (reference sequence). The CDR3 is 15 amino acids. Deletions cut 3 bases from V and 3 bases from J, with 9 bases between.

V and J are TRBV15 and TRBJ2-7; the match to TRBD2 covers 7 bases. Germline CDR1 is LNHNV and CDR2 is YYDKDF (reference sequence). V shed 5 bases, J shed 0 bases, and the junction held 7 bases outside the gene matches. The CDR3 sequence is 15 residues long. CDR3 residues: CATSGGGTNSYEQYF. The DNA for the CDR3 is TGTGCCACCAGCGGAGGTGGGACTAACTCCTACGAGCAGTACTTC.

The chain is built from TRBV7-9 and TRBJ2-7, with TRBD2 matching 11 bases. V lost 5 bases, J lost 5 bases, and 8 bases stayed unmatched. The germline V gene has CDR1 SEHNR and CDR2 FQNEAQ (reference sequence). The CDR3 spans 15 residues. CDR3 DNA sequence: TGTGCCAGCAGCCGCCTAGCGGGGGGTCAAAACGAGCAGTACTTC. Its protein is CASSRLAGGQNEQYF.

This chain connects TRBV6-6 to TRBJ2-2; possible D gene TRBD2, 6 bases. Germline V gives CDR1 MNHNY, CDR2 SVGAGI (reference sequence). The V and J ends lost 0 bases and 6 bases respectively, with 11 bases between them. The CDR3 loop spans 15 amino acids. CDR3 DNA sequence: TGTGCCAGCAGTTACTCGCCTGGGGAGGCCGGGGAGCTGTTTTTT. This gives the protein CASSYSPGEAGELFF.

V usage is TRBV2 and J usage is TRBJ1-6; D possibly corresponds to TRBD1 (5 bases). V was cut by 11 bases and J by 0 bases, with 14 bases left in between. The length of the CDR3 is 15 residues. Germline assignment: CDR1 SNHLY and CDR2 FYNNEI. The CDR3 DNA follows: TGTGCCGGAACAGGACAAAGCTCCTATAATTCACCCCTCCACTTT. It encodes CAGTGQSSYNSPLHF. The full variable domain, rest sourced from reference TRBV2 and TRBJ1-6, is EPEVTQTPSHQVTQMGQEVILRCVPISNHLYFYWYRQILGQKVEFLVSFYNNEISEKSEIFDDQFSVERPDGSNFTLKIRSTKLEDSAMYFCAGTGQSSYNSPLHFGNGTRLTVT.

The chain is built from TRBV6-1 and TRBJ2-5; no definite D call. Trimming took off 7 bases at V and 3 bases at J, with 9 bases between the two ends. This CDR3 contains 12 residues. In germline, CDR1 is MNHNS, CDR2 SASEGT. CDR3 loop: CASTRSEETQYF. CDR3 nucleotides: TGTGCCAGCACCCGAAGCGAAGAGACCCAGTACTTC.

The chain combines TRBV7-3 with TRBJ2-1, with D tentatively TRBD2 (5 bases). The germline V gene encodes CDR1 SGHTA and CDR2 FQGTGA. The length of the CDR3 is 18 residues. V lost 5 bases, J lost 0 bases, and 20 bases lay in between. Here the CDR3 DNA reads TGTGCCAGCAGCCCAAGGCCTACCTTAGGGAGCTCCTACAATGAGCAGTTCTTC. Amino acid sequence: CASSPRPTLGSSYNEQFF.

The genes are TRBV18 and TRBJ2-2, with a possible D match to TRBD1 (5 bases). Germline CDR1 KGHSH, CDR2 LQKENI. The CDR3 totals 15 residues. Trimming shortened V by 2 bases and J by 1 base, and 8 bases separated the two germline ends. The CDR3 region has the DNA TGTGCCAGCTCACCATTCAGGGAGAACACCGGGGAGCTGTTTTTT. Translated, it gives CASSPFRENTGELFF.

The genes are TRBV6-6 and TRBJ2-6, with D uncertain. Trimming took off 11 bases at V and 0 bases at J, with 5 bases between the two ends. Germline V CDR1 and CDR2: MNHNY, SVGAGI (reference sequence). The CDR3 loop spans 12 amino acids. The CDR3 DNA reads as TGTGCCGTTAACTCTGGGGCCAACGTCCTGACTTTC. Residues: CAVNSGANVLTF.

The genes are TRBV11-2 and TRBJ2-2; 7 nucleotides agree with TRBD1. The CDR3 length is 16 residues. V trimming: 6 bases; J trimming: 1 base; junction bases outside the gene matches: 8. Germline CDR1 and CDR2: SGHAT and FQNNGV. This CDR3 is CASSPGAGGNTGELFF. CDR3 in DNA: TGTGCCAGCAGTCCTGGGGCAGGGGGGAACACCGGGGAGCTGTTTTTT.

V is TRBV6-6 and J is TRBJ1-5; possibly TRBD1 for D (6 bases). The CDR3 has 14 residues. V gave up 6 bases and J gave up 0 bases, with 9 bases separating them. Germline values: CDR1 MNHNY, CDR2 SVGAGI (reference sequence). CDR3 sequence reads: CASRTGNSNQPQHF. CDR3 bases: TGTGCCAGCAGAACAGGGAATAGCAATCAGCCCCAGCATTTT.

Note on this clone: One end of the junction is discordant with germline, which a read error may explain. V and J are TRBV5-4 and TRBJ2-7; possibly TRBD1 or TRBD2 for D (5 bases each). The germline V gene has CDR1 SGHNT and CDR2 YYREEE (reference sequence). The CDR3 sequence is 12 residues long. In DNA, the CDR3 is TGTGCCAGCAGCTGGGGGTCCTCCGAGCAGTACTTC. Amino acid sequence: CASSWGSSEQYF.

As for this clone: Within the sample, other DNA sequences also encode this same CDR3. The chain is built from TRBV20-1 and TRBJ2-1; no reliable D call. The germline V gene encodes CDR1 DFQATT and CDR2 SNEGSKA (reference sequence). The CDR3 sequence is 10 residues long. V was cut by 4 bases and J by 2 bases, with 0 bases left in between. This CDR3 reads CSATYNEQFF. For the CDR3, the DNA is TGCAGTGCTACCTACAATGAGCAGTTCTTC.

V is TRBV23-1 and J is TRBJ1-5; D call uncertain. TRBV23-1 is sorted into the ORF group, with uncertain function. This CDR3 has 15 residues. Trimming cost V 1 base and J 7 bases, with 14 bases left between them. The CDR3 nucleotides are TGCGCCAGCAGTCAATTGGCAGGAACTGTCCAGCCCCAGCATTTT. Amino acid sequence: CASSQLAGTVQPQHF.

This clone was recorded only once. This chain joins TRBV10-3 and TRBJ1-1, with D possibly being TRBD1 (6 bases). V lost 4 bases to trimming and J lost 4 bases, with 10 bases between them. Per germline, CDR1 ENHRY and CDR2 SYGVKD. The CDR3 loop spans 13 amino acids. Here the CDR3 reads CAISALRGTEAFF. CDR3 nucleotides: TGTGCCATCAGTGCGCTCAGGGGCACTGAAGCTTTCTTT.

The rearrangement uses TRBV5-8 and TRBJ1-1; 9 nucleotides line up with TRBD1. The germline V gene encodes CDR1 SGHTS and CDR2 YDEGEE. This CDR3 is built from 16 residues. V dropped 4 bases and J dropped 2; count of bases not matched to a gene: 9. CDR3 region: CASSRTLGQGNTEAFF. The CDR3 DNA reads as TGTGCCAGCAGCCGAACCCTGGGACAGGGAAACACTGAAGCTTTCTTT.

The J gene is TRBJ1-5, the V gene TRBV28; D might be TRBD1 (5 bases). Looked up from germline, CDR1 is MDHEN and CDR2 is SYDVKM. The length of the CDR3 is 16 residues. Trimming cost V 6 bases and J 3 bases, with 18 bases left between them. CDR3 sequence: CASRHRAAGINQPQHF. CDR3 in DNA: TGTGCCAGCAGGCACAGAGCTGCAGGGATCAATCAGCCCCAGCATTTT.